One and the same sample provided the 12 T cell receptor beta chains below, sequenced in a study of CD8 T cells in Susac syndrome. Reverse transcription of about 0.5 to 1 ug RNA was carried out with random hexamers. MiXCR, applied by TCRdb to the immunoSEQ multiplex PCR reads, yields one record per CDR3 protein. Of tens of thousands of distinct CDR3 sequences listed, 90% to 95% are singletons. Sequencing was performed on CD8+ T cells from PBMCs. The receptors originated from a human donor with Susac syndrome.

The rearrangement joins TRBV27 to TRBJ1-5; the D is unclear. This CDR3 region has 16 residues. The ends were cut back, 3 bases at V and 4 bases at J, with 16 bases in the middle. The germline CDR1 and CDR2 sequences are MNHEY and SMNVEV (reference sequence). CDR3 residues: CASSLRTPTINQPQHF. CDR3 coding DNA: TGTGCCAGCAGTTTGAGGACGCCGACGATTAATCAGCCCCAGCATTTT.

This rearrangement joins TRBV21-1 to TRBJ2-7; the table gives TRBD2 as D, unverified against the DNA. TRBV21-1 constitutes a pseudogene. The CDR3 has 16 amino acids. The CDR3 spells CASSKDPAGKTYEQYF. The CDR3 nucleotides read TGTGCCAGCAGCAAAGACCCAGCGGGAAAGACCTACGAGCAGTACTTC.

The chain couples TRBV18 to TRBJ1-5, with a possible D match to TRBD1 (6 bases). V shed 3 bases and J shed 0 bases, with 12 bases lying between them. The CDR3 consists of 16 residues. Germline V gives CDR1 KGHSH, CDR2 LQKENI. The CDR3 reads CASSPDRRDSNQPQHF. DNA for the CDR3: TGTGCCAGCTCACCCGACAGGCGAGATAGCAATCAGCCCCAGCATTTT.

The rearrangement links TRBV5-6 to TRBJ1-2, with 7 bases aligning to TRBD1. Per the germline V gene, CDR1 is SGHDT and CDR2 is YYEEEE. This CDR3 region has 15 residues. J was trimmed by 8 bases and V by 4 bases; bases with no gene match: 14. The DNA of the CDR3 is TGTGCCAGCAGCGGACCTCGTACAGGGGATCAGGGCTACACCTTC. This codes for CASSGPRTGDQGYTF.

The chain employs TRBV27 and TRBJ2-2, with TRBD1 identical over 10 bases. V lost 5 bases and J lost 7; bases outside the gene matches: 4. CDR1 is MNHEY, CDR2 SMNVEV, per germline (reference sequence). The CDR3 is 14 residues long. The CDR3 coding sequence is TGTGCCAGCAGTCCCGGGACAGGGGTCGGGGAGCTGTTTTTT. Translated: CASSPGTGVGELFF.

The CDR3 loop reads CASSKLGQLSNQPQHF. In DNA form, the CDR3 reads TGTGCCAGCAGCAAGCTCGGACAACTTTCGAACCAGCCCCAGCATTTT. This chain links TRBV21-1 with TRBJ1-5; the table assigns TRBD1, which was not confirmed against the DNA. TRBV21-1 is classified as a pseudogene. This CDR3 spans 16 amino acids.

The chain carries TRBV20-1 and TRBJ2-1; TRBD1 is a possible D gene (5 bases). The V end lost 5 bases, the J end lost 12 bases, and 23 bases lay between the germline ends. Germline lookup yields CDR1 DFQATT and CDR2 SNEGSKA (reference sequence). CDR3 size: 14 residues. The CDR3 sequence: CSAHKGFRVDGQFF. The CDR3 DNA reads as TGCAGTGCTCATAAAGGGTTCAGGGTAGATGGGCAGTTCTTC.

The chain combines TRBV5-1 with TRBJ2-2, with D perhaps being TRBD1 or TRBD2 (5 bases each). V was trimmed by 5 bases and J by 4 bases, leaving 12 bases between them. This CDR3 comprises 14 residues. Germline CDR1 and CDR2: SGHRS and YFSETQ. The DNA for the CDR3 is TGCGCCAGCAGGAGTGGGGCGGGCACCGGGGAGCTGTTTTTT. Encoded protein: CASRSGAGTGELFF.

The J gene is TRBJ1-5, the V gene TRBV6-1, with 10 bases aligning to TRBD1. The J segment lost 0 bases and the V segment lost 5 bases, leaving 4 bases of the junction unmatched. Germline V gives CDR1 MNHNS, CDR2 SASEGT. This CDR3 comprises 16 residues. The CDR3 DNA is TGTGCCAGCAGTACCCGGGACAGGGGTAGCAATCAGCCCCAGCATTTT. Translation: CASSTRDRGSNQPQHF.

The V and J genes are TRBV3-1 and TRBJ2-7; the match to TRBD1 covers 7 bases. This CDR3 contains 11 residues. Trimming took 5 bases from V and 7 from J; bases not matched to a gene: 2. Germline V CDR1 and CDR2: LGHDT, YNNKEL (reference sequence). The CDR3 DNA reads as TGTGCCAGCAGCGACAGGGAGGAGCAGTACTTC. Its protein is CASSDREEQYF.

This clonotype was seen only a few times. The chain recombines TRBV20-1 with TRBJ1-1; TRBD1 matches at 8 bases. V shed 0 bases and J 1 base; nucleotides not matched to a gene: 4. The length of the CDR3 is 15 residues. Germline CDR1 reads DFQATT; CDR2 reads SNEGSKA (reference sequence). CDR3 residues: CSARDPGGKNTEAFF. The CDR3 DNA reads TGCAGTGCTAGAGATCCAGGGGGCAAGAACACTGAAGCTTTCTTT.

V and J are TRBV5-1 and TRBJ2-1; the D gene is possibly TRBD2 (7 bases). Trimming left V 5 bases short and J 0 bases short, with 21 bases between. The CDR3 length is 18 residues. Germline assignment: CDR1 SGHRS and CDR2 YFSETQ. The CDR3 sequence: CASRGAGGLLGSYNEQFF. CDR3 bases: TGCGCCAGCAGAGGGGCCGGGGGGCTTCTGGGCTCCTACAATGAGCAGTTCTTC.